One sample yielded the 19 T cell receptor beta chains listed below, sequenced in a study of radiotherapy plus CTLA-4 blockade in lung cancer. Data came from immunoSEQ multiplex PCR; TCRdb stores just in-frame clones and leaves some out. The sample records roughly 30,000 clones, roughly four fifths being singletons. Source: peripheral blood, taken from a patient treated with radiotherapy plus ipilimumab. The receptors were gathered from a human donor with non-small cell lung cancer that progressed on radiotherapy plus ipilimumab.

The chain uses TRBV5-1 and TRBJ2-5; no reliable D call. TRBJ2-7 explains the end of the DNA better; the J call may be wrong. The CDR3 loop spans 14 amino acids. Germline CDR1 is SGHRS and CDR2 is YFSETQ. The CDR3 sequence: CASAPVGSSYEQYF. The CDR3 DNA reads as TGCGCCAGCGCCCCGGTTGGTAGCTCCTACGAGCAGTACTTC.

The rearrangement uses TRBV5-1 and TRBJ1-6, with D tentatively TRBD1 (5 bases). The CDR3 has 20 amino acids. V was clipped by 2 bases and J by 0 bases, with 21 bases between them. Germline V gene data show CDR1 as SGHRS and CDR2 as YFSETQ. The CDR3 DNA follows: TGCGCCAGCAGCTTTACGTCCCCAGGGTTCGATGGCTCCTATAATTCACCCCTCCACTTT. Translated: CASSFTSPGFDGSYNSPLHF.

The chain joins TRBV10-3 to TRBJ2-2, with 8 nucleotides matching TRBD1. The CDR3 spans 16 residues. V trimming: 5 bases; J trimming: 5 bases; junction bases outside the gene matches: 10. Germline loops: CDR1 ENHRY, CDR2 SYGVKD. As DNA, the CDR3 is TGTGCCATCAGTTTCGGACAGGGAAGTCAAACCGGGGAGCTGTTTTTT. It encodes CAISFGQGSQTGELFF.

J is TRBJ2-7 and V is TRBV5-1; 13 positions agree with TRBD2. Germline CDR1 and CDR2: SGHRS and YFSETQ. There are 16 residues in the CDR3. V was pared by 5 bases and J by 6 bases, with 11 bases of the junction left unmatched. In nucleotides, the CDR3 is TGCGCCAGCAGACTCACTAGCGGGGGGGCTTCTAGCGAGCAGTACTTC. It is translated as CASRLTSGGASSEQYF. The variable domain in full, completed from reference TRBV5-1 and TRBJ2-7, reads KAGVTQTPRYLIKTRGQQVTLSCSPISGHRSVSWYQQTPGQGLQFLFEYFSETQRNKGNFPGRFSGRQFSNSRSEMNVSTLELGDSALYLCASRLTSGGASSEQYFGPGTRLTVT.

The rearrangement uses TRBV19 and TRBJ1-4; no reliable D call. The ends were cut back, 5 bases at V and 8 bases at J, with 12 bases in the middle. CDR1 and CDR2 (germline): LNHDA, SQIVND (reference sequence). This CDR3 region has 13 residues. In DNA, the CDR3 is TGTGCCAGTAGTTCCACCGAGGGCGAAAAACTGTTTTTT. Translated: CASSSTEGEKLFF.

The chain couples TRBV7-2 to TRBJ2-2; TRBD2 aligns across 9 bases. CDR3 length equals 14 residues. The V segment lost 6 bases and the J segment 4 bases; nucleotides outside the gene matches: 3. CDR1 is SGHTA and CDR2 is FQGNSA in the germline V gene. The DNA of the CDR3 is TGTGCCAGCAGGCCTAGCGGGGCCACCGGGGAGCTGTTTTTT. Residues: CASRPSGATGELFF.

The V call is TRBV5-5, the J call TRBJ1-1; D is unresolved. The CDR3 is 18 residues long. Trimming removed 4 bases at V and 3 bases at J, with 25 bases between. Germline CDR1 SGHKS, CDR2 YYEKEE (reference sequence). CDR3: CASSPLPAARVVDTEAFF. Written as DNA, the CDR3 is TGTGCCAGCAGCCCCCTCCCGGCGGCTAGAGTGGTGGACACTGAAGCTTTCTTT.

The chain recombines TRBV12-5 with TRBJ2-3; TRBD2 matches at 8 bases. This CDR3 contains 18 residues. After removal of 0 bases from V and 4 bases from J, the junction contained 12 bases not matched to a gene. In germline, CDR1 is LGHNT, CDR2 FRNRAP. The CDR3 nucleotides are TGTGCTAGTGGTTTGGTCCTACGGGGGGGCATAGGGTCAGATACGCAGTATTTT. It encodes CASGLVLRGGIGSDTQYF.

The rearrangement links TRBV12-2 to TRBJ1-1; the table's D call, TRBD1, was not checked against the DNA. TRBV12-2 is recorded as a pseudogene. The CDR3 is 17 residues long. The CDR3 sequence: CASRSQLQYRGSTEAFF. In nucleotides, the CDR3 is TGTGCAAGTCGCTCCCAGCTTCAATACAGGGGATCCACTGAAGCTTTCTTT.

This clone appeared a single time. The chain recombines TRBV11-2 with TRBJ2-3; the D gene is possibly TRBD2 (5 bases). There are 12 residues in the CDR3. Deletions cut 5 bases from V and 8 bases from J, with 11 bases between. Germline lookup yields CDR1 SGHAT and CDR2 FQNNGV. The CDR3 spells CASSLIEGTQYF. DNA for the CDR3: TGTGCCAGCAGCCTGATAGAGGGTACGCAGTATTTT.

With respect to this clone: The junction differs from germline at one of its ends, possibly a read error. This chain connects TRBV9 to TRBJ1-6; D unclear. Germline V CDR1 and CDR2: SGDLS, YYNGEE. The CDR3 runs to 15 residues. The chain's CDR3 is CTSSVGPPPNSPLHF. CDR3 bases: TGTACCAGCAGCGTAGGGCCGCCCCCTAATTCACCCCTCCACTTT.

This chain uses TRBV7-2 with TRBJ2-3, with D hard to call. Trimming took off 4 bases at V and 3 bases at J, with 5 bases between the two ends. The CDR3 sequence is 12 residues long. From germline, CDR1 is SGHTA and CDR2 FQGNSA. CDR3 in DNA: TGTGCCAGCAGCTCCGGGACAGATACGCAGTATTTT. Translation gives CASSSGTDTQYF.

J is TRBJ1-6 and V is TRBV7-9, with 10 nucleotides matching TRBD1. The V and J ends lost 4 bases and 5 bases, in that order; junction bases with no gene match: 5. The length of the CDR3 is 16 residues. Per the germline V gene, CDR1 is SEHNR and CDR2 is FQNEAQ (reference sequence). The CDR3 loop reads CASSSLGTGDNSPLHF. CDR3 nucleotide sequence: TGTGCCAGCAGCTCCCTCGGGACAGGGGATAATTCACCCCTCCACTTT.

The chain carries TRBV27 and TRBJ2-1, with TRBD2 matching over 8 bases. V was clipped by 4 bases and J by 0 bases; unmatched bases: 11. Germline CDR1 and CDR2: MNHEY and SMNVEV (reference sequence). The length of the CDR3 is 18 residues. Here the CDR3 reads CASSYSFGGGISYNEQFF. In DNA form, the CDR3 reads TGTGCCAGCAGTTATTCTTTCGGGGGGGGCATCTCCTACAATGAGCAGTTCTTC.

This clone was recorded only once. The chain joins TRBV6-1 to TRBJ1-6, with a tentative D call TRBD1 (6 bases). Between the trimmed V and J ends, which lost 7 bases and 7 bases, there was a span of 17 bases. This CDR3 is 15 amino acids long. Germline CDR1 is MNHNS and CDR2 is SASEGT. The CDR3 reads CASMIGTYGNSPLHF. The DNA for the CDR3 is TGTGCCAGCATGATTGGGACATATGGGAATTCACCCCTCCACTTT.

For the CDR3, the DNA is TGTGCCATCAGGAAGGCGACACTGAACACTGAAGCTTTCTTT. Amino acid sequence: CAIRKATLNTEAFF. The chain is built from TRBV10-3 and TRBJ1-1; no reliable D call. Per the germline V gene, CDR1 is ENHRY and CDR2 is SYGVKD. The germline V and J ends were trimmed by 6 bases and 0 bases, with 11 bases remaining between them. This CDR3 has 14 amino acids.

The chain uses TRBV11-2 and TRBJ2-1; 13 nucleotides agree with TRBD2. Germline V gene lookup returns CDR1 SGHAT and CDR2 FQNNGV. Trimming at V came to 4 bases and at J to 8 bases, leaving 14 bases not matched to a gene. The CDR3 length is 18 residues. CDR3 bases: TGTGCCAGCAGCTCGGGACTAGCGGGGTATCTCCTGGGCGATGAGCAGTTCTTC. This encodes CASSSGLAGYLLGDEQFF.

This sequence joins TRBV4-2 and TRBJ1-2; D is unresolved. Trimming cost V 4 bases and J 4 bases, with 13 bases left between them. The CDR3 runs 14 residues. The germline V gene has CDR1 LGHNA and CDR2 YNFKEQ. This chain's CDR3 is CASSPSDNLYGYTF. CDR3 nucleotides: TGTGCCAGCAGCCCTTCTGACAACCTCTATGGCTACACCTTC.

This chain joins TRBV7-2 and TRBJ1-6; D might be TRBD1 (6 bases). Germline CDR1 reads SGHTA; CDR2 reads FQGNSA. The CDR3 is 15 residues long. Trimming left V 4 bases short and J 1 base short, with 8 bases between. The CDR3 nucleotides read TGTGCCAGCAGCTCCCAGGGGTCCTATAATTCACCCCTCCACTTT. It translates to CASSSQGSYNSPLHF.